This is a list of T cell receptor beta chains from one sample in a study of shared clonotypes between healthy human individuals. This table comes from immunoSEQ multiplex PCR, and its TCRdb copy is limited to in-frame clones, with some not included. The profile shows some 790,000 clones, 72% of them singletons. Sequenced: memory CD4+ T cells sorted from blood. The receptors derive from a woman under 40 in good health. Each CDR3 is given with its conserved first and last residue. A D gene is named only where the DNA matches it firmly. Clone sizes are given selectively: once, few, many, or a class where the clone is expanded.

>few|TRBV13|15|TRBJ2-4|.
CASSRLGEAKNIQYF
TGTGCCAGCAGTAGACTGGGGGAGGCCAAAAACATTCAGTACTTC
>.|TRBV27|13|TRBJ1-4|.
CASSAAGGGKLFF
TGTGCCAGCAGCGCTGCCGGCGGAGGAAAACTGTTTTTT
>.|TRBV5-6|14|TRBJ2-3|.
CASSLVRITDTQYF
TGTGCCAGCAGCTTGGTCAGGATCACAGATACGCAGTATTTT
>.|TRBV18|14|TRBJ1-1|.
CASSPSTETRQAFF
TGTGCCAGCTCACCATCCACCGAGACACGTCAGGCTTTCTTT
>few|TRBV13|15|TRBJ2-7|TRBD2
CASSSSPREGYEQYF
TGTGCCAGCAGCTCTTCCCCCAGGGAGGGTTACGAGCAGTACTTC
>.|TRBV27|16|TRBJ2-3|TRBD1
CASSLREGTGGLGQYF
TGTGCCAGCAGTTTGAGGGAGGGGACAGGGGGACTTGGGCAGTATTTT
>.|TRBV18|16|TRBJ2-7|.
CASSPRSATDVGEQYF
TGTGCCAGCTCACCCCGATCGGCAACCGATGTTGGAGAGCAGTACTTC
>few|TRBV28|14|TRBJ2-7|TRBD1
CASETGTGPYEQYF
TGTGCCAGCGAGACGGGGACAGGGCCCTACGAGCAGTACTTC
>.|TRBV19|14|TRBJ1-2|.
CASSSQGRGNGYTF
TGTGCCAGTAGTTCCCAGGGTCGGGGGAATGGCTACACCTTC
>.|TRBV27|14|TRBJ1-5|.
CASSLYRSNQPQHF
TGTGCCAGCAGTTTATACCGTAGCAATCAGCCCCAGCATTTT
>.|TRBV4-2|19|TRBJ2-7|.
CASSQDLARDSERAYEQYF
TGTGCCAGCAGCCAAGATCTGGCTAGGGACTCCGAGCGGGCCTACGAGCAGTACTTC
>.|TRBV5-8|14|TRBJ2-7|.
CASSFPGPIYEQYF
TGTGCCAGCAGCTTCCCAGGGCCGATTTACGAGCAGTACTTC
>.|TRBV5-1|15|TRBJ2-3|.
CASSLPGTLVDTQYF
TGCGCCAGCAGCTTGCCCGGGACCCTTGTAGATACGCAGTATTTT
>.|TRBV5-1|15|TRBJ2-1|.
CASSEGTGSYNEQFF
TGCGCCAGCAGCGAAGGGACTGGATCCTACAATGAGCAGTTCTTC
>.|TRBV4-1|13|TRBJ1-2|TRBD1
CASSTRQGFGYTF
TGCGCCAGCAGCACCCGACAGGGGTTTGGCTACACCTTC
>.|TRBV5-1|14|TRBJ2-7|TRBD1
CASSGTGTSYEQYF
TGCGCCAGCAGCGGGACAGGAACTTCCTACGAGCAGTACTTC
>.|TRBV19|15|TRBJ1-5|TRBD1
CASSIGRQGSQPQHF
TGTGCCAGTAGTATAGGTCGACAGGGTAGCCAGCCCCAGCATTTT
>.|TRBV2|12|TRBJ1-4|.
CASSQTDEKLFF
TGTGCCAGCAGCCAGACTGATGAAAAACTGTTTTTT
>.|TRBV19|13|TRBJ2-5|TRBD2
CASSGGFQETQYF
TGTGCCAGTTCGGGGGGTTTCCAAGAGACCCAGTACTTC
>.|TRBV19|15|TRBJ2-3|TRBD1
CASSILEGGLDTQYF
TGTGCCAGTAGTATTCTGGAAGGGGGCCTTGATACGCAGTATTTT
>.|TRBV7-8|14|TRBJ2-7|.
CASSSRGGSYEQYF
TGTGCCAGCAGCTCCCGGGGCGGGTCCTACGAGCAGTACTTC
>.|TRBV27|16|TRBJ1-2|.
CASRPTWTAPNYGYTF
TGTGCCAGCAGACCCACGTGGACGGCCCCTAACTATGGCTACACCTTC
>.|TRBV7-9|14|TRBJ1-1|.
CASSSKTGNTEAFF
TGTGCCAGCAGCTCAAAGACAGGGAACACTGAAGCTTTCTTT
>.|TRBV5-1|16|TRBJ2-5|.
CASSLSPGHGAETQYF
TGCGCCAGCAGCTTGTCCCCGGGCCATGGGGCAGAGACCCAGTACTTC
>.|TRBV27|14|TRBJ2-7|TRBD1
CASSLSRQGYEQYF
TGTGCCAGCAGTTTATCCCGACAGGGCTACGAGCAGTACTTC
>once|TRBV11-2|13|TRBJ2-1|.
CASSLDRVNEQFF
TGTGCCAGCAGCTTAGATCGGGTGAATGAGCAGTTCTTC
>once|TRBV14|14|TRBJ2-1|.
CASSHLGPYNEQFF
TGTGCCAGCAGCCACCTGGGACCATACAATGAGCAGTTCTTC
>.|TRBV5-1|12|TRBJ2-7|.
CASSLQGYEQYF
TGCGCCAGCAGCTTACAGGGATACGAGCAGTACTTC
>.|TRBV27|14|TRBJ2-1|.
CASSFWDSLNEQFF
TGTGCCAGCAGTTTTTGGGACTCGCTCAATGAGCAGTTCTTC
>.|TRBV6-1|14|TRBJ1-1|.
CASSVSGQNTEAFF
TGTGCCAGCAGTGTTTCGGGACAGAACACTGAAGCTTTCTTT
>.|TRBV5-1|14|TRBJ1-1|.
CASTPRGGSGRAFF
TGCGCCAGCACCCCGCGGGGGGGGAGTGGTAGGGCTTTCTTT
>.|TRBV6-4|13|TRBJ2-3|.
CASSVTVTDTQYF
TGTGCCAGCAGTGTTACAGTTACTGATACGCAGTATTTT
>.|TRBV5-1|13|TRBJ2-1|.
CATRLGEEREQFF
TGCGCCACGCGCTTGGGGGAAGAAAGGGAGCAGTTCTTC
>once|TRBV9|15|TRBJ1-2|.
CASSPGDRRNYGYTF
TGTGCCAGCAGCCCAGGGGACCGCCGCAACTATGGCTACACCTTC
>many|TRBV4-1|15|TRBJ2-2|TRBD2
CASTDAAGRTGELFF
TGCGCCAGCACCGATGCAGCGGGAAGAACCGGGGAGCTGTTTTTT
>.|TRBV5-1|16|TRBJ2-1|.
CASSLAPGQLGNEQFF
TGCGCCAGCAGCTTAGCCCCTGGGCAGCTAGGGAATGAGCAGTTCTTC
>.|TRBV30|13|TRBJ1-5|.
CAWTGRHNQPQHF
TGTGCCTGGACCGGCAGGCACAATCAGCCCCAGCATTTT
>few|TRBV14|16|TRBJ2-2|TRBD2
CASSQDGLAETGELFF
TGTGCCAGCAGCCAAGATGGCCTAGCGGAAACCGGGGAGCTGTTTTTT
>.|TRBV25-1|15|TRBJ2-5|.
CASSSEKVGQETQYF
TGTGCCAGCAGTAGTGAGAAGGTGGGCCAAGAGACCCAGTACTTC
>.|TRBV5-1|14|TRBJ2-1|TRBD1
CASSLGTGGSEQFF
TGCGCCAGCAGCTTGGGGACAGGGGGCAGCGAGCAGTTCTTC
>.|TRBV5-1|13|TRBJ1-2|TRBD1
CASSFGQGGGYTF
TGCGCCAGCAGCTTCGGACAGGGTGGTGGCTACACCTTC
>few|TRBV15|16|TRBJ2-1|.
CATSRVDRDVHNEQFF
TGTGCCACCAGCAGAGTAGACCGGGACGTACACAATGAGCAGTTCTTC
>few|TRBV2|12|TRBJ1-2|.
CASIRTSGGYTF
TGTGCCAGCATCAGGACGTCAGGTGGCTACACCTTC
>.|TRBV2|16|TRBJ2-5|.
CASSEAGAGYQETQYF
TGTGCCAGCAGTGAAGCCGGAGCCGGGTACCAAGAGACCCAGTACTTC
>.|TRBV6-1|12|TRBJ2-1|.
CASSALINEQFF
TGTGCCAGCAGTGCTCTCATCAATGAGCAGTTCTTC